Listed below are T cell receptor beta chains from one sample, sequenced in a study of blood T cell repertoires in COVID-19. TCRdb's copy holds only in-frame clones and misses some; the assay was immunoSEQ multiplex PCR. There are around 38,000 clones in the sample; nearly 90% occur only once, and roughly 5.1% lies in the top ten. Source material: peripheral blood. These receptors were taken from a man aged 60 to 69 with COVID-19, enrolled during active disease. The CDR3 runs from the conserved cysteine through the conserved F or W. The D gene is left open where the match is weak. Not all rows give a size; the values are once, few, many and, for expanded clones, a class.

J gene: TRBJ2-5; V gene: TRBV29-1; clone size: once; D gene: NA; CDR3 DNA: TGCAGCGTCCGTCAGAGACAGGTCCAAGAGACCCAGTACTTC; CDR3 protein: CSVRQRQVQETQYF
J gene: TRBJ2-7; V gene: TRBV5-6; clone size: few; D gene: NA; CDR3 DNA: TGTGCCAGCAGCTTGGGGCCAGGGGAGAGTTACGAGCAGTACTTC; CDR3 protein: CASSLGPGESYEQYF
J gene: TRBJ1-2; V gene: TRBV21-1; clone size: NA; D gene: NA; CDR3 DNA: TGTGCCAGCAGCAAGAACAGGGACGGCCCTGGCTACACCTTC; CDR3 protein: CASSKNRDGPGYTF
J gene: TRBJ1-1; V gene: TRBV7-6; clone size: NA; D gene: TRBD1; CDR3 DNA: TGTGTTTCTTGGTCCTGGGGACAGGGTAACACTGAAGCTTTCTTT; CDR3 protein: CVSWSWGQGNTEAFF
J gene: TRBJ2-6; V gene: TRBV5-1; clone size: NA; D gene: NA; CDR3 DNA: TGCGCCAGCACTGGGGAGTCTGGGGCCAACGTCCTGACTTTC; CDR3 protein: CASTGESGANVLTF
J gene: TRBJ1-1; V gene: TRBV2; clone size: NA; D gene: NA; CDR3 DNA: TGTGCCAGCAGTGGGTCGGGGGGGCTGAGGACTGAAGCTTTCTTT; CDR3 protein: CASSGSGGLRTEAFF
J gene: TRBJ2-3; V gene: TRBV9; clone size: NA; D gene: TRBD2; CDR3 DNA: TGTGCCAGCAGCCCACCCTGGGAAGGGACTAGCGGCACAGATACGCAGTATTTT; CDR3 protein: CASSPPWEGTSGTDTQYF
J gene: TRBJ2-2; V gene: TRBV18; clone size: NA; D gene: NA; CDR3 DNA: TGTGCCAGCTCACCAAGTCGCACAGGTCAGGCCGGGGAGCTGTTTTTT; CDR3 protein: CASSPSRTGQAGELFF
J gene: TRBJ1-1; V gene: TRBV11-2; clone size: NA; D gene: NA; CDR3 DNA: TGTGCCAGCAGCTTAGGAGGAAGTAGTGCTTTCTTT; CDR3 protein: CASSLGGSSAFF
J gene: TRBJ1-1; V gene: TRBV6-5; clone size: few; D gene: NA; CDR3 DNA: TGTGCCAGCATCATAGGACTTATGAACACTGAAGCTTTCTTT; CDR3 protein: CASIIGLMNTEAFF
J gene: TRBJ1-5; V gene: TRBV11-2; clone size: NA; D gene: NA; CDR3 DNA: TGTGCCAGCAGCCCCGCCGGAGATAGCAATCAGCCCCAGCATTTT; CDR3 protein: CASSPAGDSNQPQHF
J gene: TRBJ1-5; V gene: TRBV5-1; clone size: NA; D gene: NA; CDR3 DNA: TGCGCCAGCAGCCCAACAGGGAAGGAGCCCCAGCATTTT; CDR3 protein: CASSPTGKEPQHF
J gene: TRBJ2-1; V gene: TRBV7-2; clone size: NA; D gene: NA; CDR3 DNA: TGTGCCAGCAGCTCAGAGCTAGATTCTGAGCAGTTCTTC; CDR3 protein: CASSSELDSEQFF
J gene: TRBJ1-3; V gene: TRBV4-1; clone size: NA; D gene: NA; CDR3 DNA: TGCGCCAGCAGCCAAGAGGCCCCGGGGGGCTCTGGAAACACCATATATTTT; CDR3 protein: CASSQEAPGGSGNTIYF
J gene: TRBJ1-2; V gene: TRBV27; clone size: NA; D gene: NA; CDR3 DNA: TGTGCCAGCAGTCCCCTGGACAGCTATGGCTACACCTTC; CDR3 protein: CASSPLDSYGYTF
J gene: TRBJ2-5; V gene: TRBV6-5; clone size: once; D gene: NA; CDR3 DNA: TGTGCCAGCAGTAGAGACCACCAGGGGGAGACCCAGTACTTC; CDR3 protein: CASSRDHQGETQYF
J gene: TRBJ1-1; V gene: TRBV28; clone size: NA; D gene: TRBD1; CDR3 DNA: TGTGCCAGCAGTGCTCCTTGGGACAGGGGGAACACTGAAGCTTTCTTT; CDR3 protein: CASSAPWDRGNTEAFF
J gene: TRBJ1-2; V gene: TRBV27; clone size: NA; D gene: TRBD1; CDR3 DNA: TGTGCCAGCAGTTCGGACAGGGGACGCTATGGCTACACCTTC; CDR3 protein: CASSSDRGRYGYTF
J gene: TRBJ2-7; V gene: TRBV28; clone size: medium-sized; D gene: TRBD1; CDR3 DNA: TGTGCCAGTAACAGGGGATCGGGCGAGCAGTACTTC; CDR3 protein: CASNRGSGEQYF